Included here is one TCR beta chain sequence, with context. In its sample, this clonotype was seen many times. Its antigen target is currently unknown. Its ends do not fully match the called genes, so a read error is possible. This specimen comes from a study of blood T cells in healthy people across ages (dated by TCRdb to between 2014 and 2017). Notes on the research overall: In model experiments, template switching captured about one uniquely barcoded TCR beta cDNA molecule for every two T cells. Age-related changes in TCR beta repertoire diversity were measured in the study by deep sequencing normalized with unique cDNA molecular identifiers. Donors were grouped into four age groups: young (average approximately 15 years), middle-aged (about 38), aged (over 55) and long-lived (around 82). To avoid experimental bias, donors of different ages were distributed randomly across sequencing lanes. Using the same blood draw, the study looked at two additional independent replicas of 1 million unique cDNA reads for two donors, one aged 18 to 30 and the other aged 80 or older.

Looking up the germline V gene yields CDR1 SGHTA and CDR2 FQGNSA. Counted from cysteine to phenylalanine, this CDR3 has 16 amino acids. Of all the DNA, just the CDR3 is kept, 48 bases in frame from base 1. Donors were 30 to 45 systemically healthy Caucasian individuals from Russia aged roughly 6 to 95 years. Each donor gave 8 to 10 milliliters of peripheral blood, collected into EDTA-treated Vacutainer tubes. Ficoll-Paque density-gradient centrifugation was used to isolate PBMCs, with at least 6.5 million obtained per sample. Total RNA was extracted from PBMCs with Trizol reagent, with at least 6 micrograms obtained per sample. For every donor, flow cytometry on a PBMC aliquot measured the percentage of naive CD45RAhigh/CD27high T cells. The library relied on 5' RACE. TCRdb names Illumina HiSeq 2500 as the instrument used. A second PCR of roughly 6 to 12 cycles was run with a J-beta primer mix and a sample-barcoded 5' primer. A template-switch 5' adaptor carrying 12 random nucleotides introduced a unique molecular identifier onto each TCR beta cDNA molecule. Each sample yielded at least 3 million CDR3-containing paired-end reads. The Mint cDNA synthesis kit, primed by a TRBC-specific oligonucleotide, was used to synthesize first-strand cDNA from all RNA. Following uracil-DNA glycosylase treatment, all cDNA underwent a first 18-cycle PCR with the universal primers M1SS and BC2_uni_R. Processing in the source paper ran as follows. Normalization of each sample was performed by random selection of 1 million high-quality reads, each carrying a distinct molecular identifier. Instead of being binned into consensus sequences, reads with shared molecular identifiers were discarded. MiTCR, with a Q25 quality threshold and the strictest error-elimination algorithm, was used for CDR3 identification, clonotype clustering and error correction. A nonparametric unseen species model with Euler transformation was used to estimate a lower bound on total TCR beta diversity. TCRdb trimmed the raw reads at Q25, called clones with MiXCR and kept productive beta chains. Rows with a matching CDR3 protein are joined into one entry that keeps the most common DNA and genes. TCRdb's processing, not the authors' own work, is the source of the V and J calls. This sample comprises about 1.7 million distinct CDR3 sequences, roughly 27% of them detected only once. The ten largest clones add up to more than 6% of the sample.

The paper as a whole reports these results and caveats: Because donor CMV infection status was unknown, age-related changes in expanded clonotypes were potentially confounded. Compared with the aged group, the long-lived group had more naive CD4+ T cells, fewer expanded clones and increased TCR diversity, suggesting age selection. Observed TCR beta diversity per million T cells fell roughly linearly with age, and a significant reduction was already apparent by age around 44. Estimates of total diversity from one million sequenced T cells were regarded as lower bounds and underestimates. A strong correlation was found between observed TCR beta diversity and the percentage of naive T cells measured by flow cytometry. Bulk unsorted PBMC profiling prevented conclusive comparison of naive and antigen-experienced compartments.

Sequencing was performed on blood. This chain joins TRBV7-2 to TRBJ2-1; the central 11 bases match TRBD2. The receptor comes from a woman aged 25-40 years in good health. The CDR3 loop reads CASSLAGTSGYNEQFF. Read as DNA, the sequence is TGCGCCAGCAGCTTGGCCGGGACTAGCGGCTACAATGAGCAGTTCTTC.